This is a list of T cell receptor beta chains from one sample in a study of identical twins. Via MiXCR, TCRdb re-called the 5' RACE reads, giving one row per CDR3 protein. There are about 340,000 distinct CDR3 sequences in the sample; around 9.7% occur only once, and 8% to 10% lies in the top ten. The sequencing sample was made of naive T cells sorted from blood. The source is a woman aged 50 to 60 in good health. Each CDR3 is given with its conserved first and last residue. The order of the fields is V gene, D gene, clone size, J gene, CDR3 DNA, CDR3 protein. The D gene is left open where the match is weak. Rows give clone size only sometimes, using once, few, many, or a class for an expanded clone.

>TRBV30|NA|few|TRBJ1-1
TGTGCCTGGAGAAGGAACACTGAAGCTTTCTTT
CAWRRNTEAFF
>TRBV29-1|NA|NA|TRBJ1-1
TGCAGCGTTGACCACACTGAAGCTTTCTTT
CSVDHTEAFF
>TRBV7-9|NA|NA|TRBJ2-1
TGTGCCAGCAGCTTAGTGTCCGGGGGCGATGAGCAGTTCTTC
CASSLVSGGDEQFF
>TRBV5-1|NA|few|TRBJ2-2
TGCGCCAGCAGCCGGATCTCCGGGGAGCTGTTTTTT
CASSRISGELFF
>TRBV29-1|NA|many|TRBJ1-1
TGCAGCGTTAGTGTACGGATGAACACTGAAGCTTTCTTT
CSVSVRMNTEAFF
>TRBV20-1|TRBD1|few|TRBJ2-7
TGCAGTGCTAGAGATTACCGGACAGGGTACTACGAGCAGTACTTC
CSARDYRTGYYEQYF
>TRBV5-1|NA|many|TRBJ2-1
TGCGCCAGCAGCTTGGCAGGGGCACACAATGAGCAGTTCTTC
CASSLAGAHNEQFF
>TRBV7-9|TRBD1|many|TRBJ2-4
TGTGCCAGCAGCGGACAGGGGGGAACCAAAAACATTCAGTACTTC
CASSGQGGTKNIQYF
>TRBV5-1|NA|few|TRBJ2-5
TGCGCCAGCAGCTCCCGAGGCGGGCAAGAGACCCAGTACTTC
CASSSRGGQETQYF
>TRBV5-1|NA|many|TRBJ2-5
TGCGCCAGCAGCTTGGTATCTCAAGAGACCCAGTACTTC
CASSLVSQETQYF
>TRBV6-5|NA|few|TRBJ1-3
TGTGCCACCCTGCAGAACGTCAACTCTGGAAACACCATATATTTT
CATLQNVNSGNTIYF
>TRBV19|NA|many|TRBJ2-1
TGTGCCAGTAGTCGGGGCCCGTACGGGAGCAGAAACAATGAGCAGTTCTTC
CASSRGPYGSRNNEQFF
>TRBV24-1|NA|NA|TRBJ2-1
TGTGCCACCAGTGACCCGTTATGGAACGTACAGTTCTTC
CATSDPLWNVQFF
>TRBV6-6|NA|few|TRBJ2-5
TGTGCCAGCACCCCAAGGGGGTACCAAGAGACCCAGTACTTC
CASTPRGYQETQYF
>TRBV15|TRBD2|NA|TRBJ2-1
TGTGCCACCAGCAGAGAACCGGGAGGGAGTAATGAGCAGTTCTTC
CATSREPGGSNEQFF
>TRBV28|NA|many|TRBJ1-2
TGTGCCAGCGGGTTGGGTGATGGCTACACCTTC
CASGLGDGYTF
>TRBV12-3/TRBV12-4|TRBD2|NA|TRBJ2-5
TGTGCCAGTCGAAAGGGACTAGCGTCACAAGAGACCCAGTACTTC
CASRKGLASQETQYF
>TRBV9|TRBD1|NA|TRBJ1-5
TGTGCCAGCGCAGGGGGGGGCAATCAGCCCCAGCATTTT
CASAGGGNQPQHF
>TRBV24-1|NA|NA|TRBJ2-1
TGTGCCACCAGTGATTCATCACTACCAAAGCAGTTCTTC
CATSDSSLPKQFF
>TRBV29-1|NA|many|TRBJ1-1
TGCAGCGTTGATACAGGGTGGAACACTGAAGCTTTCTTT
CSVDTGWNTEAFF
>TRBV11-2|TRBD2|NA|TRBJ2-7
TGTGCCAGCAGCCGGACTAGCGGGGGGACCTACGAGCAGTACTTC
CASSRTSGGTYEQYF
>TRBV6-5|NA|once|TRBJ2-3
TGTGCCAGCAGCCAGGGGGGGACATCCACAGATACGCAGTATTTT
CASSQGGTSTDTQYF
>TRBV9|NA|NA|TRBJ2-3
TGTGCCAGCAGCGTAGGTGTAGATACGCAGTATTTT
CASSVGVDTQYF